This entry lists 18 T cell receptor beta chains sequenced from one sample in a study of STAT5B mutations in CD4+ large granular lymphocyte leukemia. The table came from immunoSEQ multiplex PCR; TCRdb's copy has only in-frame clones and leaves some out. The sample consists of fewer than 3,500 clones, approximately 85% of them appearing once. Material for sequencing was PBMCs. The receptors come from a woman between 65 and 79 years old with CD4+ T-cell large granular lymphocyte leukemia.

The chain has TRBV5-1 and TRBJ2-3; D gene unclear. In germline, CDR1 is SGHRS, CDR2 YFSETQ. The ends were cut back, 7 bases at V and 0 bases at J, with 12 bases in the middle. The CDR3 has 14 residues. CDR3 in amino acids: CASERGTSTDTQYF. The CDR3 bases are TGCGCCAGCGAGAGAGGCACTAGCACAGATACGCAGTATTTT.

The J gene is TRBJ1-2, the V gene TRBV15; D is unresolved. The V gene's germline CDR1 is LNHNV and CDR2 YYDKDF (reference sequence). V was cut by 0 bases and J by 7 bases, with 9 bases left in between. The CDR3 sequence is 13 residues long. This chain's CDR3 is CATSRDRLGGYTF. DNA of the CDR3: TGTGCCACCAGCAGAGATCGGTTAGGTGGCTACACCTTC.

This clone was seen a single time. The chain employs TRBV5-1 and TRBJ2-7; 7 bases are a match to TRBD1. There are 15 residues in the CDR3. Germline lookup yields CDR1 SGHRS and CDR2 YFSETQ. V was clipped by 1 base and J by 3 bases; unmatched bases: 7. CDR3 region: CASSLIRDRDYEQYF. CDR3 bases: TGCGCCAGCAGCTTGATAAGAGACAGGGACTACGAGCAGTACTTC. Together with reference TRBV5-1 and TRBJ2-7, the CDR3 gives the full variable domain: KAGVTQTPRYLIKTRGQQVTLSCSPISGHRSVSWYQQTPGQGLQFLFEYFSETQRNKGNFPGRFSGRQFSNSRSEMNVSTLELGDSALYLCASSLIRDRDYEQYFGPGTRLTVT.

This clone was detected only once. The chain links TRBV7-3 to TRBJ2-1, with a weak D call TRBD2 (7 bases). Germline assignment: CDR1 SGHTA and CDR2 FQGTGA. There are 13 residues in the CDR3. Trimming removed 5 bases from V and 8 bases from J, with 13 bases in between. Written as DNA, the CDR3 is TGTGCCAGCAGCATAAAGGGGGGGCATGAGCAGTTCTTC. Its protein product is CASSIKGGHEQFF.

The chain has TRBV25-1 and TRBJ2-7; 9 bases line up with TRBD1. This CDR3 region has 15 residues. The V segment lost 6 bases and the J segment 3 bases; nucleotides outside the gene matches: 9. Germline V CDR1 and CDR2: MGHDK, SYGVNS. CDR3 in amino acids: CASRGSGTGHYEQYF. The CDR3 DNA sequence: TGTGCCAGCAGAGGATCCGGGACAGGGCACTACGAGCAGTACTTC.

This clone was picked up a small number of times. V is TRBV4-2 and J is TRBJ2-7, with TRBD2 matching 9 bases. The CDR3 totals 15 residues. V shed 2 bases and J 4 bases; nucleotides not matched to a gene: 6. Germline V gives CDR1 LGHNA, CDR2 YNFKEQ. CDR3 DNA: TGTGCCAGCAGCCAAACGGGTAGCGGGAGTTACGAGCAGTACTTC. It encodes CASSQTGSGSYEQYF.

The rearrangement uses TRBV14 and TRBJ2-7, with 9 bases that match TRBD1. V was clipped by 2 bases and J by 3 bases; unmatched bases: 5. The CDR3 runs 15 residues. The V gene's germline CDR1 is SGHDN and CDR2 FVKESK. CDR3 nucleotide sequence: TGTGCCAGCAGCCAATGGACAGGGGCTAGCTACGAGCAGTACTTC. Protein product: CASSQWTGASYEQYF.

The chain carries TRBV30 and TRBJ2-7; D gene uncertain. Germline loops: CDR1 GTSNPN, CDR2 SVGIG (reference sequence). The CDR3 has 14 residues. The ends were cut back, 7 bases at V and 3 bases at J, with 19 bases in the middle. The CDR3 region has the DNA TGTGCCTTAATCACGACCCGGGCGTTCTACGAGCAGTACTTC. As protein: CALITTRAFYEQYF.

The rearrangement links TRBV5-1 to TRBJ2-1; the match to TRBD1 covers 10 bases. The CDR3 is 14 amino acids. J was trimmed by 7 bases and V by 3 bases; bases with no gene match: 4. Looked up from germline, CDR1 is SGHRS and CDR2 is YFSETQ. The CDR3 protein is CASSSDRGHNEQFF. CDR3 DNA sequence: TGCGCCAGCAGCTCAGACAGGGGGCATAATGAGCAGTTCTTC.

The CDR3 sequence is CATSRKDRGEQYF. The CDR3 DNA is TGTGCCACCAGCAGAAAGGACAGGGGGGAACAGTACTTC. V gene TRBV15 combines with J gene TRBJ2-4, with 10 bases aligning to TRBD1. The CDR3 totals 13 residues. Germline CDR1 reads LNHNV; CDR2 reads YYDKDF (reference sequence). V shed 2 bases and J 13 bases; nucleotides not matched to a gene: 5.

The CDR3 loop reads CASSAGPSNYGYTF. The DNA for the CDR3 is TGTGCCAGCAGCGCGGGGCCTTCTAACTATGGCTACACCTTC. The gene calls are TRBV7-8 and TRBJ1-2, with D perhaps TRBD1 (5 bases). CDR3 length: 14 amino acids. Germline V CDR1 and CDR2: SGHVS, FQNEAQ. The V and J ends lost 5 bases and 0 bases respectively, with 10 bases between them.

The chain links TRBV5-1 to TRBJ2-2; 14 nucleotides align to TRBD2. Trimming cost V 3 bases and J 9 bases; bases outside gene matches: 10. CDR3 length equals 17 residues. CDR1 and CDR2 (germline): SGHRS, YFSETQ. The CDR3 DNA reads TGCGCCAGCAGCTCCCCCGGACTAGCGGGAGGAGCCAGGGAGCTGTTTTTT. Translation gives CASSSPGLAGGARELFF.

This sequence joins TRBV5-1 and TRBJ2-3; D unresolved. The germline V gene encodes CDR1 SGHRS and CDR2 YFSETQ. Trimming stripped 5 bases from V and 1 base from J, with 8 bases between. The CDR3 has 13 amino acids. The CDR3 is CASSAVGTDTQYF. CDR3 sequence (DNA): TGCGCCAGCAGTGCCGTGGGCACAGATACGCAGTATTTT. Using reference TRBV5-1 and TRBJ2-3 for the parts outside the CDR3, the full variable domain is KAGVTQTPRYLIKTRGQQVTLSCSPISGHRSVSWYQQTPGQGLQFLFEYFSETQRNKGNFPGRFSGRQFSNSRSEMNVSTLELGDSALYLCASSAVGTDTQYFGPGTRLTVL.

J is TRBJ2-1 and V is TRBV7-9, with TRBD2 identical over 9 bases. CDR1 is SEHNR, CDR2 FQNEAQ, per germline (reference sequence). The CDR3 spans 15 residues. The V and J ends lost 3 bases and 6 bases, in that order; junction bases with no gene match: 6. The CDR3 sequence is CASSLDSGGLNEQFF. The CDR3 coding sequence is TGTGCCAGCAGCTTGGATAGCGGGGGCCTCAATGAGCAGTTCTTC.

The rearrangement links TRBV5-1 to TRBJ1-3, with D uncertain. The V end lost 5 bases, the J end lost 1 base, and 7 bases lay between the germline ends. Germline values: CDR1 SGHRS, CDR2 YFSETQ. The CDR3 contains 13 residues. The CDR3 region is CASRRDSGNTIYF. The CDR3 region has the DNA TGCGCCAGCAGAAGGGATTCTGGAAACACCATATATTTT.

The chain couples TRBV29-1 to TRBJ1-1; D unresolved. Germline-derived CDR1 and CDR2 are SQVTM and ANQGSEA. Trimming removed 1 base at V and 0 bases at J, with 3 bases between. The CDR3 has 12 residues. CDR3 loop: CSVEGMNTEAFF. The CDR3 DNA follows: TGCAGCGTTGAAGGGATGAACACTGAAGCTTTCTTT.

This clone was seen a handful of times. The chain links TRBV19 to TRBJ1-5; D is ambiguous. Germline CDR1 and CDR2: LNHDA and SQIVND (reference sequence). The CDR3 runs 16 residues. Trimming stripped 7 bases from V and 0 bases from J, with 16 bases between. The DNA of the CDR3 is TGTGCCAGTAAGATGGGAACCGATTATAGCAATCAGCCCCAGCATTTT. Translating gives CASKMGTDYSNQPQHF.

The CDR3 coding sequence is TGTGCCAGCAGCTTGCCGGGCACCTACAATGAGCAGTTCTTC. Protein: CASSLPGTYNEQFF. The chain carries TRBV5-8 and TRBJ2-1; no definite D call. The ends were cut back, 1 base at V and 2 bases at J, with 7 bases in the middle. The germline V gene has CDR1 SGHTS and CDR2 YDEGEE. The CDR3 consists of 14 residues.